The 11 T cell receptor beta chains listed next were all sequenced from one sample in a study of CD4 and CD8 cells across lung adenocarcinoma regions. TCRdb independently ran MiXCR on the PCR reads; one entry per CDR3 protein. The table has 6,500 to 8,500 distinct CDR3 sequences, around 60% seen once. The sample comprised CD4+ T cells from the center of a lung tumor. The receptors stem from a female donor with lung adenocarcinoma. The CD4 and CD8 labels of this study may be unreliable.

The chain combines TRBV27 with TRBJ2-5; D assignment may be TRBD1 or TRBD2 (6 bases each). TRBJ2-3 matches the DNA end more closely, so the J call is doubtful. The length of the CDR3 is 16 residues. Germline CDR1 and CDR2: MNHEY and SMNVEV (reference sequence). The CDR3 sequence: CASGGRVGRDKETQYF. As DNA, the CDR3 is TGTGCCAGCGGGGGGCGCGTGGGGCGTGACAAAGAGACCCAGTATTTT.

In its sample, this clonotype is medium-sized (0.01 to 0.1%). The genes are TRBV6-5 and TRBJ2-5; D gene unclear. Per germline, CDR1 MNHEY and CDR2 SVGAGI. CDR3 length: 14 amino acids. V was trimmed by 2 bases and J by 0 bases, leaving 7 bases between them. CDR3 DNA sequence: TGTGCCAGCAGTTACAACACCAACCAAGAGACCCAGTACTTC. Its protein is CASSYNTNQETQYF.

The chain recombines TRBV27 with TRBJ2-1; D may correspond to TRBD1 or TRBD2 (5 bases each). Germline loops: CDR1 MNHEY, CDR2 SMNVEV (reference sequence). The germline V and J ends were trimmed by 6 bases and 2 bases, with 20 bases remaining between them. The CDR3 sequence is 17 residues long. The CDR3 loop is CASSHASGLSAYNEQFF. CDR3 sequence (DNA): TGTGCCAGCAGCCACGCCTCGGGGCTGAGCGCCTACAATGAGCAGTTCTTC.

This clonotype is classed as medium-sized. The chain is built from TRBV27 and TRBJ2-5; D possibly corresponds to TRBD2 (6 bases). From germline, CDR1 is MNHEY and CDR2 SMNVEV (reference sequence). V was shortened by 2 bases and J by 2 bases, with 12 bases between the two germline ends. The CDR3 is made up of 15 amino acids. CDR3 in DNA: TGTGCCAGCAGTTTAAGGGGCGGGGCACAAGAGACCCAGTACTTC. Protein sequence: CASSLRGGAQETQYF.

The table lists this clonotype with many counts. V gene TRBV11-2 combines with J gene TRBJ1-6; D perhaps matches TRBD1 (5 bases). CDR3 length equals 14 residues. V lost 1 base, J lost 6 bases, and 7 bases lay in between. Germline CDR1 is SGHAT and CDR2 is FQNNGV. The CDR3 loop is CASSLVGVNSPLHF. The CDR3 DNA is TGTGCCAGCAGCTTAGTGGGGGTTAATTCACCCCTCCACTTT.

The V call is TRBV7-2, the J call TRBJ2-3; D ambiguous. The CDR3 is 12 residues long. V lost 2 bases and J 4 bases, leaving 4 bases between the germline ends. Germline-derived CDR1 and CDR2 are SGHTA and FQGNSA. The CDR3: CASSLFSDTQYF. CDR3 bases: TGTGCCAGCAGCTTATTTTCAGATACGCAGTATTTT.

The chain uses TRBV11-2 and TRBJ2-3, with 8 bases identical to TRBD2. Germline V gene lookup returns CDR1 SGHAT and CDR2 FQNNGV. The V segment lost 1 base and the J segment 4 bases; nucleotides outside the gene matches: 4. This CDR3 contains 15 residues. The CDR3 loop is CASSLAGGAPDTQYF. DNA of the CDR3: TGTGCCAGCAGCTTAGCGGGGGGGGCCCCAGATACGCAGTATTTT. Supplemented by reference TRBV11-2 and TRBJ2-3, the full variable domain reads EAGVAQSPRYKIIEKRQSVAFWCNPISGHATLYWYQQILGQGPKLLIQFQNNGVVDDSQLPKDRFSAERLKGVDSTLKIQPAKLEDSAVYLCASSLAGGAPDTQYFGPGTRLTVL.

This clonotype was found a few times. The chain combines TRBV9 with TRBJ2-6; unclear D gene. V was cut by 0 bases and J by 4 bases, with 5 bases left in between. Germline V CDR1 and CDR2: SGDLS, YYNGEE. The CDR3 extends over 14 amino acids. The CDR3 DNA reads TGTGCCAGCAGCGTAGGGTCCGGGGCCAACGTCCTGACTTTC. Its translation: CASSVGSGANVLTF.

The rearrangement joins TRBV18 to TRBJ1-2; no reliable D call. Germline-derived CDR1 and CDR2 are KGHSH and LQKENI. The CDR3 sequence is 17 residues long. The V gene lost 4 bases and the J gene lost 0 bases, with 18 bases spanning the gap. CDR3 sequence (DNA): TGTGCCAGCTCACACGGATCAAGACTCAATTCTAACTATGGCTACACCTTC. Translating gives CASSHGSRLNSNYGYTF.

This clonotype was recorded at least ten times. V is TRBV10-2 and J is TRBJ2-1, with 9 bases aligning to TRBD2. J was trimmed by 4 bases and V by 7 bases; bases with no gene match: 2. CDR1 WSHSY and CDR2 SAAADI come from the germline V gene. The CDR3 is 13 residues long. The CDR3 reads CASTSGMYNEQFF. CDR3 in DNA: TGCGCCAGCACTAGCGGGATGTACAATGAGCAGTTCTTC.

This clonotype occurred many times. The chain joins TRBV6-2 or TRBV6-3 to TRBJ1-1; D is unresolved. CDR3 size: 16 residues. Per the germline V gene, CDR1 is MNHEY and CDR2 is SVGEGT. Trimming left V 2 bases short and J 2 bases short, with 15 bases between. CDR3: CASSYGERQHNTEAFF. CDR3 in DNA: TGTGCCAGCAGTTACGGGGAGAGACAACACAACACTGAAGCTTTCTTT.